The 4 T cell receptor beta chains below were found in one sample sequenced in a study of T cells after yellow fever vaccination. MiXCR, applied by TCRdb to the 5' RACE reads, yields one record per CDR3 protein. This table holds 250,000 to 400,000 distinct CDR3 sequences, over 4% found once. Here the sequenced sample was PBMCs, taken 5 days after the yellow fever booster vaccination. Source of these receptors: a man aged 18 to 30 who received the YFV17D yellow fever vaccine.

This clonotype was detected ten times or more. The rearrangement links TRBV20-1 to TRBJ2-1; the D is unclear. CDR1 and CDR2 (germline): DFQATT, SNEGSKA (reference sequence). The CDR3 contains 13 residues. Trimming removed 2 bases at V and 4 bases at J, with 9 bases between. The CDR3 is CSARKPGYNEQFF. CDR3 nucleotide sequence: TGCAGTGCTAGAAAGCCTGGATACAATGAGCAGTTCTTC.

V usage is TRBV6-5 and J usage is TRBJ2-6; no clear D gene. Germline values: CDR1 MNHEY, CDR2 SVGAGI. The V end was cut by 0 bases, the J end by 1 base, with 13 bases between. CDR3 length: 18 residues. In DNA form, the CDR3 reads TGTGCCAGCAGTTACTCCGGGCCCGCGGAATCTGGGGCCAACGTCCTGACTTTC. Translated: CASSYSGPAESGANVLTF.

This clonotype was found a few times. This sequence joins TRBV3-1 and TRBJ2-1, with D hard to call. This CDR3 comprises 15 residues. Germline lookup yields CDR1 LGHDT and CDR2 YNNKEL (reference sequence). V lost 0 bases and J 9 bases, leaving 15 bases between the germline ends. This chain's CDR3 is CASSQELARRVEQFF. CDR3 in DNA: TGTGCCAGCAGCCAAGAGTTAGCTAGAAGGGTTGAGCAGTTCTTC.

V usage is TRBV6-2 or TRBV6-3 and J usage is TRBJ2-6; D is ambiguous. The germline CDR1 and CDR2 sequences are MNHEY and SVGEGT. This CDR3 has 18 amino acids. The ends were cut back, 5 bases at V and 0 bases at J, with 17 bases in the middle. In DNA form, the CDR3 reads TGTGCCAGCAGTCCATCCCCCCCAATGGCCTCTGGGGCCAACGTCCTGACTTTC. It yields the protein CASSPSPPMASGANVLTF.